This T cell receptor beta chain is from a study of T cell responses to AZD1222 COVID-19 vaccine (TCRdb year 2021). Regarding the research as a whole: TCR sequencing covered over 230 trial participants: 200 to 220 given two doses of AZD1222 and 26 given two doses of MenACWY control vaccine. Trial participants were enrolled by age into 18-55, 56-69 and 70-plus year subgroups, with around 150, 28 and 57 TCR-sequenced participants respectively. Findings and caveats that apply to the study as a whole: Epitopes outside the regions mutated in the B.1.351 and B.1.1.7 variants were reportedly recognized by nearly half of the unique spike-specific TCRs. Only 5 to 7 AZD1222 recipients were SARS-CoV-2 seropositive at baseline, limiting conclusions about previously exposed vaccinees. Participants were mostly white British and included more females than males, and it was suggested by the authors that clonal diversity may have been underestimated. After two AZD1222 doses, spike-specific TCR breadth and depth were significantly higher than at day 0 and than in MenACWY recipients. Because no samples from the day 14 peak response were available, repertoires could be characterized only after the peak T cell response. CD4 TCRs associated with the vaccine covered the entire spike protein, and the dominant responses were in regions 160-218 and 743-854. The 56-69-year group was small, and its depth increase did not reach significance, likely because of low power.

Read against the paper, the sample's time point label means: baseline before first vaccination. Reading the label with the study, this specimen's treatment or condition is: meningococcal conjugate vaccine given as trial control. Vaccinee samples were obtained from the UK trials COV001 and COV002, which included a single-blind randomized controlled phase 2/3 trial of AZD1222 (ChAdOx1 nCoV-19) in healthy adults. Trial participant PBMC samples were collected at day 0 and day 28 after the second dose for TCRbeta chain sequencing. As to this clone: The specificity of this receptor is unknown. Base quality data are lacking; no much larger clone is found one base away.

The CDR3 regions of human TCRbeta chains were analyzed by immunosequencing. As for how the authors treated the data: Repertoire TCRs were matched against a reference library of SARS-CoV-2-specific TCRs generated with the MIRA antigen-specificity platform. Breadth was defined as the fraction of unique TCRs that were SARS-CoV-2-associated. Depth was defined as the fraction of total T cells that were SARS-CoV-2-associated. Using the MIRA data, every spike-specific TCR was mapped to the spike region that the TCR reacted to and assigned to either a CD4 or a CD8 class. Log10-transformed breadth and depth values were compared by one-way ANOVA with Sidak's multiple comparisons tests. TCRdb limited this immuneACCESS table to in-frame rearrangements with V and J called. A share of clones is missing; checked studies link under half to unresolved V genes, and the rest is unexplained. V and J calls and clone size are copied from that table; D and trimming were computed from the DNA. This sample lists 120,000 to 150,000 clones; roughly 93% were detected once. The ten largest make up over 0.85% of the sample.

CDR1 and CDR2 are drawn from the germline V gene (reference sequence): DFQATT, SNEGSKA. Trimming takes 3 bases off V and 2 bases off J; junction bases not matched to a gene: 6. From the cysteine through the phenylalanine, the CDR3 covers 14 amino acids. The retained sequence is limited to the CDR3, 42 bases, with the frame set at the first base. Recombination connected TRBV20-1 to TRBJ2-5; 7 bases in the junction line up with TRBD1. The sequence was obtained from an adult in good health. The specimen comprised peripheral blood, sampled on day 0 of MenACWY control vaccination. The CDR3 reads as follows: CSASRQGYQETQYF. The DNA reads as follows: TGCAGTGCTAGTAGACAGGGCTATCAAGAGACCCAGTACTTC.